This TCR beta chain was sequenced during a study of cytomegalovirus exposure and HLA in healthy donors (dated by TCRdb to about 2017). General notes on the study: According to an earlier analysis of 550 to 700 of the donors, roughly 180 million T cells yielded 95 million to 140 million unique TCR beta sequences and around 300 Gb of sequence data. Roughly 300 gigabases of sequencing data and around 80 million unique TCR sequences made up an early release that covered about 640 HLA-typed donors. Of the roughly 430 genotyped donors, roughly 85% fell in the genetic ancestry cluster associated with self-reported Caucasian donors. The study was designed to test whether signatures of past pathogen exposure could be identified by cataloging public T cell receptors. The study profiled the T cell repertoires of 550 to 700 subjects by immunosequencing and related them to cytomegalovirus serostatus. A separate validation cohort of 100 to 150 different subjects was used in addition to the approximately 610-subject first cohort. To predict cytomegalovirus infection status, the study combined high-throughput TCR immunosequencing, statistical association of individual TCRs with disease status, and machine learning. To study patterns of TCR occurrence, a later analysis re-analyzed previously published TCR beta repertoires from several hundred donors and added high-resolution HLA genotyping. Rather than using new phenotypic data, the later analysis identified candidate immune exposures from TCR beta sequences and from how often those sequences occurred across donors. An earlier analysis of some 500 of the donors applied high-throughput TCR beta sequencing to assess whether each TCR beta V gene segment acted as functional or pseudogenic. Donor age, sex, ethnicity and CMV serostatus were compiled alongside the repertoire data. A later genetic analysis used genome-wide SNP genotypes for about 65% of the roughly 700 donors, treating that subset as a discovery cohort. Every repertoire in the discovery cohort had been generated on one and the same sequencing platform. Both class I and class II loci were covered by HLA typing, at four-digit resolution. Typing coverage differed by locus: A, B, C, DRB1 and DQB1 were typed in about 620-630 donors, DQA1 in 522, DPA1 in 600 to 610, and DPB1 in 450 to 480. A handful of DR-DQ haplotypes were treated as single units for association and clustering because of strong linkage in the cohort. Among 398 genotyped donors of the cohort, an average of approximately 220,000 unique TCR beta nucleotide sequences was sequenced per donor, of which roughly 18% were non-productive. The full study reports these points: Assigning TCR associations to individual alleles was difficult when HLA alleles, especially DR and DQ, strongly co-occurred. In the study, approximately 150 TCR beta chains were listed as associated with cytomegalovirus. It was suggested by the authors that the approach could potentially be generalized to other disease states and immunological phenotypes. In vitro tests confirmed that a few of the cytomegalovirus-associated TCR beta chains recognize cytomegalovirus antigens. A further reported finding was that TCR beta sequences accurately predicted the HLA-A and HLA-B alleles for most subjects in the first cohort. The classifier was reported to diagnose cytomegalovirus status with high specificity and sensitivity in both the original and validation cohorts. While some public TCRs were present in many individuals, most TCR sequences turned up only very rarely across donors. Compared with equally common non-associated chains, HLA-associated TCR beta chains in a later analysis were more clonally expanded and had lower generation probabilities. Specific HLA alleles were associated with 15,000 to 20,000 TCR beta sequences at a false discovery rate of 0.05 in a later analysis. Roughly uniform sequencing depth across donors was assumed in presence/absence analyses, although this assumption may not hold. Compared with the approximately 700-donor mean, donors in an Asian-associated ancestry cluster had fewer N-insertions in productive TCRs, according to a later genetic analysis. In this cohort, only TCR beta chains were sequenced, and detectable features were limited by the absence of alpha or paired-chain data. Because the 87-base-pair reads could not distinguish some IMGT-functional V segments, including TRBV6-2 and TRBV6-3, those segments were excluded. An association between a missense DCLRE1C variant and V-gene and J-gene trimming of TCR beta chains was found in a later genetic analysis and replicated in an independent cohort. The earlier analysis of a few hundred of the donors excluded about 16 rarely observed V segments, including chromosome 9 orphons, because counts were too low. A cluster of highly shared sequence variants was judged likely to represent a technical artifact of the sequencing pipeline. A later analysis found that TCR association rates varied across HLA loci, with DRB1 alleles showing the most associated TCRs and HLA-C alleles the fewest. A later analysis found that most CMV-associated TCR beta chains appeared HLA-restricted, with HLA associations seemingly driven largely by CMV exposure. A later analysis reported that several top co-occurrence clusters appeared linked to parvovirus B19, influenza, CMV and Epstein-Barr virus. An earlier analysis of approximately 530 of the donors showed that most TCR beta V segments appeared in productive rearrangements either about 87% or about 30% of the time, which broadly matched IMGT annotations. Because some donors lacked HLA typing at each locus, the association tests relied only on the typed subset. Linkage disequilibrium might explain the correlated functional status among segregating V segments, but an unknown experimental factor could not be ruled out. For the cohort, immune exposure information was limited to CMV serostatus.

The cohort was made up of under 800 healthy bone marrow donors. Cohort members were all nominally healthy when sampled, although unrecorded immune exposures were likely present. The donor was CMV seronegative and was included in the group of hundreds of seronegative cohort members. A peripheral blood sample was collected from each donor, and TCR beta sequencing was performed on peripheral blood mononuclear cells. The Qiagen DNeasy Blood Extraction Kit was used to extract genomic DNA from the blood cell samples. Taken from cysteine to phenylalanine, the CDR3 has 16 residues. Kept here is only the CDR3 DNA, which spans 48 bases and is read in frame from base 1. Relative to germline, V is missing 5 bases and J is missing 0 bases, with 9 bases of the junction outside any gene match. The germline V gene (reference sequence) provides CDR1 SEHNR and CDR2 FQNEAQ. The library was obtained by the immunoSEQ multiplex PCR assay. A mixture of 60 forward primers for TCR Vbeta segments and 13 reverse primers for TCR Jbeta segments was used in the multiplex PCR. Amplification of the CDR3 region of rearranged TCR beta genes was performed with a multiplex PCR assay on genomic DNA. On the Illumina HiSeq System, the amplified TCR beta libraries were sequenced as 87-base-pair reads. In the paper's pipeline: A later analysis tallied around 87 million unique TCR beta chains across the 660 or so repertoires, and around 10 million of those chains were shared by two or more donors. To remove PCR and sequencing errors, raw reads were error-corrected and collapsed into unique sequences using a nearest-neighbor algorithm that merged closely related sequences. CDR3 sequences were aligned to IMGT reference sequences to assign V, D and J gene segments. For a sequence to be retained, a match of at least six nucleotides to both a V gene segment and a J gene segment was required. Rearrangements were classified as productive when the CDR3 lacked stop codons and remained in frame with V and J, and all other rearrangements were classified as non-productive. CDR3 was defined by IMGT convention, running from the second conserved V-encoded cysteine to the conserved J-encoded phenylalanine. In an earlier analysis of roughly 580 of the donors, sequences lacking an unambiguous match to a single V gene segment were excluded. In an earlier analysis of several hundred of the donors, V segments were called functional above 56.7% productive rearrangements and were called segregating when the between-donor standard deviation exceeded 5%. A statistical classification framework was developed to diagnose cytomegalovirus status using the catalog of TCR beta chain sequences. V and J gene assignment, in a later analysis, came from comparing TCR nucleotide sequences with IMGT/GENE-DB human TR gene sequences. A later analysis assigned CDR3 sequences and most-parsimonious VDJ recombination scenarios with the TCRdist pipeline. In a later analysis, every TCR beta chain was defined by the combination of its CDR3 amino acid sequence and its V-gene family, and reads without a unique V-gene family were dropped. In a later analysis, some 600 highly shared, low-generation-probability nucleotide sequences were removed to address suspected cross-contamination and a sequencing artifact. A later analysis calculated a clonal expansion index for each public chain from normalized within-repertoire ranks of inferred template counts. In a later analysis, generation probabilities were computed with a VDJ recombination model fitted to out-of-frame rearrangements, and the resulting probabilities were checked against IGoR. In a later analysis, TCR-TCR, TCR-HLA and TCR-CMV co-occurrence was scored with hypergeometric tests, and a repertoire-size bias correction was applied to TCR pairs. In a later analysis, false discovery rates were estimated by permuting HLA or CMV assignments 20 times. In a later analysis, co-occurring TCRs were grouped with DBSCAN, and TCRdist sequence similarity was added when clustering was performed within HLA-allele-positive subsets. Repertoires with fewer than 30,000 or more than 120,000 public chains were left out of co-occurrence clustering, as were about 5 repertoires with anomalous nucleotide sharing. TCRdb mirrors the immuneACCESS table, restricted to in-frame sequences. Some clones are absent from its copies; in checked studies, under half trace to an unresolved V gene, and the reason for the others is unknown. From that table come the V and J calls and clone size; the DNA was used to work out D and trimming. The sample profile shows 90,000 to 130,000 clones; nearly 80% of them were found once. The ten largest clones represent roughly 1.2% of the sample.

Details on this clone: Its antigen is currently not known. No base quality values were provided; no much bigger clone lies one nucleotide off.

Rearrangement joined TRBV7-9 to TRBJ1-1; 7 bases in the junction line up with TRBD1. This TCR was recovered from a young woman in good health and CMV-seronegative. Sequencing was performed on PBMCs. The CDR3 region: CASSLLGRGVNTEAFF. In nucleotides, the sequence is TGTGCCAGCAGCCTATTGGGCAGGGGGGTGAACACTGAAGCTTTCTTT. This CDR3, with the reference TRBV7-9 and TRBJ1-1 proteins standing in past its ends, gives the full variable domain DTGVSQNPRHKITKRGQNVTFRCDPISEHNRLYWYRQTLGQGPEFLTYFQNEAQLEKSRLLSDRFSAERPKGSFSTLEIQRTEQGDSAMYLCASSLLGRGVNTEAFFGQGTRLTVV.